This record looks at one T cell receptor beta chain sequence and its context. This clone was seen once. No antigen is known for it. Per-base quality was not reported, and no clone a single base away is much larger than it. This sample was included in a study of cytomegalovirus exposure and HLA in healthy donors (dated by TCRdb to the late 2010s). For the study in its entirety: An earlier analysis of 587 of the donors reported 276 Gb of sequence data and roughly 120 million unique TCR beta sequences obtained from some 170 million T cells. An early release that covered about 600 HLA-typed donors contained around 300 gigabases of sequencing data and tens of millions of unique TCR sequences. Among the roughly 410 genotyped donors, approximately 81% belonged to the genetic ancestry cluster associated with self-reported Caucasian donors. The study aimed to test whether cataloging public T cell receptors could reveal signatures of past pathogen exposure. The study profiled the T cell repertoires of hundreds of subjects by immunosequencing and related them to cytomegalovirus serostatus. In addition to the first cohort of roughly 670 subjects, a separate validation cohort of 100 to 150 different subjects was used. To predict cytomegalovirus infection status, the study brought together high-throughput TCR immunosequencing, statistical association of individual TCRs with disease status, and machine learning. To study patterns of TCR occurrence, a later analysis re-analyzed previously published TCR beta repertoires from 666 donors and added high-resolution HLA genotyping. In the later analysis, no new phenotypic data were used to find candidate immune exposures; instead, reliance was placed on TCR beta sequences and their occurrence across donors. An earlier analysis of some 500 of the donors used high-throughput TCR beta sequencing to judge whether each TCR beta V gene segment behaved as functional or pseudogenic. Alongside the repertoire data, information on donor age, sex, ethnicity and CMV serostatus was compiled. Genome-wide SNP genotypes for about 60% of the roughly 700 donors were used in a later genetic analysis, which treated that subset as a discovery cohort. Every discovery cohort repertoire had been produced on one sequencing platform. Both class I and class II loci were covered by HLA typing, at four-digit resolution. Typing coverage differed by locus: A, B, C, DRB1 and DQB1 were typed in roughly 629-640 donors, DQA1 in approximately 520, DPA1 in roughly 590, and DPB1 in roughly 450. Because of strong linkage in the cohort, roughly five DR-DQ haplotypes were treated as single units for association and clustering. On average, roughly 240,000 unique TCR beta nucleotide sequences were sequenced per donor among 398 genotyped donors of the cohort, with roughly 19% of those sequences being non-productive.

The cohort was made up of 666 healthy bone marrow donors. At the time of sampling, all cohort members were nominally healthy, though unrecorded immune exposures were likely present. The donor tested CMV seropositive and was one of the 289 seropositive cohort members. Every donor gave a peripheral blood sample, and the peripheral blood mononuclear cells from that sample were used for TCR beta sequencing. The Qiagen DNeasy Blood Extraction Kit was used to extract genomic DNA from the blood cell samples. The research as a whole found: A later analysis associated about 18,000 TCR beta sequences with specific HLA alleles at a false discovery rate of 0.05. HLA typing was unavailable for some donors at each locus, so association tests used only the typed subset. Linkage disequilibrium might explain the correlated functional status among segregating V segments, but an unknown experimental factor could not be excluded. Most TCR sequences were observed very rarely across donors, whereas some public TCRs were present in many individuals. An earlier analysis of 587 of the donors showed that most TCR beta V segments appeared in productive rearrangements either about 90% or about 30% of the time, which broadly matched IMGT annotations. Most CMV-associated TCR beta chains appeared to be HLA-restricted in a later analysis, and the HLA associations seemed to be driven largely by CMV exposure. A later analysis found that HLA-associated TCR beta chains were more clonally expanded and had lower generation probabilities than equally common non-associated chains. The earlier analysis of 587 of the donors excluded seventeen rarely observed V segments, including chromosome 9 orphons, because counts were too low. Sequencing depth was assumed to be roughly uniform across donors in the presence/absence analyses, though that assumption may not hold. It was suggested by the authors that the approach could potentially be generalized to other disease states and immunological phenotypes. The study listed 164 TCR beta chains as associated with cytomegalovirus. A later genetic analysis associated a missense DCLRE1C variant with V-gene and J-gene trimming of TCR beta chains, and an independent cohort replicated the association. A further reported finding was that TCR beta sequences accurately predicted the HLA-A and HLA-B alleles for most subjects in the first cohort. Cytomegalovirus status was reported to be diagnosed by the classifier with high specificity and sensitivity in both the original and validation cohorts. A later genetic analysis reported fewer N-insertions in productive TCRs among donors in an Asian-associated ancestry cluster than the approximately 670-donor mean. In a later analysis, TCR association rates were found to vary across HLA loci, with the most associated TCRs seen for DRB1 alleles and the fewest for HLA-C alleles. In a later analysis, several top co-occurrence clusters were reported to appear linked to parvovirus B19, influenza, CMV and Epstein-Barr virus. A cluster of highly shared sequence variants was judged likely to represent a technical artifact of the sequencing pipeline. Assigning TCR associations to individual alleles was difficult when HLA alleles, especially DR and DQ, strongly co-occurred. Some IMGT-functional V segments, including TRBV6-2 and TRBV6-3, could not be distinguished by the 87-base-pair reads and were therefore excluded. In vitro tests confirmed that a few of the cytomegalovirus-associated TCR beta chains recognize cytomegalovirus antigens. CMV serostatus was the only immune exposure information available for the cohort. In this cohort, only TCR beta chains were sequenced, and detectable features were limited by the absence of alpha or paired-chain data.

Based on the germline V gene, the CDR1 and CDR2 sequences are MNHNS and SASEGT. Trimming takes 5 bases off V and 5 bases off J; junction bases not matched to a gene: 11. The CDR3 contains 15 residues, cysteine and phenylalanine counted. Kept here is only the CDR3 DNA, which spans 45 bases and is read in frame from base 1. Library generation was performed with the immunoSEQ multiplex PCR assay. A mixture of 60 forward primers for TCR Vbeta segments and 13 reverse primers for TCR Jbeta segments was used in the multiplex PCR. The CDR3 region of rearranged TCR beta genes was amplified from genomic DNA by a multiplex PCR assay. Amplified TCR beta libraries were sequenced as 87-base-pair reads on the Illumina HiSeq System. The study's own analysis went as follows. A later analysis counted tens of millions of unique TCR beta chains across the 700 or so repertoires, and around 12 million of these chains were shared by at least two donors. To remove PCR and sequencing errors, raw reads were error-corrected and collapsed into unique sequences using a nearest-neighbor algorithm that merged closely related sequences. To assign V, D and J gene segments, CDR3 sequences were aligned to IMGT reference sequences. For a sequence to be retained, a match of at least six nucleotides was required to both a V gene segment and a J gene segment. Rearrangements were classified as productive when the CDR3 lacked stop codons and remained in frame with V and J, and all other rearrangements were classified as non-productive. CDR3 was defined according to IMGT convention as the region running from the second conserved V-encoded cysteine to the conserved J-encoded phenylalanine. The earlier analysis of about 620 of the donors excluded sequences that lacked an unambiguous match to a single V gene segment. An earlier analysis of over 450 of the donors classified V segments as functional when productive rearrangements were above 56.7% and as segregating when the standard deviation between donors was above 5%. To diagnose cytomegalovirus status from the catalog of TCR beta chain sequences, a statistical classification framework was built. V and J gene assignment, in a later analysis, came from comparing TCR nucleotide sequences with IMGT/GENE-DB human TR gene sequences. Using the TCRdist pipeline, a later analysis assigned CDR3 sequences along with most-parsimonious VDJ recombination scenarios. In a later analysis, each TCR beta chain was defined by its CDR3 amino acid sequence together with its V-gene family, and reads without a unique V-gene family were excluded. In a later analysis, 450 to 600 highly shared, low-generation-probability nucleotide sequences were removed to address suspected cross-contamination and a sequencing artifact. A later analysis calculated a clonal expansion index for each public chain from normalized within-repertoire ranks of inferred template counts. Generation probabilities in a later analysis came from a VDJ recombination model fitted to out-of-frame rearrangements, and those results were checked against IGoR. A later analysis scored TCR-TCR, TCR-HLA and TCR-CMV co-occurrence with hypergeometric tests, applying a repertoire-size bias correction to TCR pairs. A later analysis estimated false discovery rates by permuting HLA or CMV assignments 20 times. A later analysis grouped co-occurring TCRs with DBSCAN, adding TCRdist sequence similarity when clustering within HLA-allele-positive subsets. Repertoires with fewer than 30,000 or more than 120,000 public chains were left out of co-occurrence clustering, as were several repertoires with anomalous nucleotide sharing. TCRdb limited this immuneACCESS table to in-frame rearrangements with V and J called. A share of clones is missing; checked studies link under half to unresolved V genes, and the rest is unexplained. V, J and clone size are taken as reported in that table, and D and trimming were inferred from the DNA itself. The sample data list 98,000 or so clones, and about 80% of these were observed just once. The ten most abundant clones make up roughly 6% of the sample.

The sequenced sample consisted of PBMCs. The chain employs TRBV6-1 and TRBJ2-7; 8 nucleotides in the junction match TRBD1. The receptor was derived from a man in his 60s in good health and CMV-seropositive. The CDR3 in this case is CASSSGGPTRDEQYF. The base sequence is TGTGCCAGCAGTTCAGGGGGCCCGACCAGGGACGAGCAGTACTTC.